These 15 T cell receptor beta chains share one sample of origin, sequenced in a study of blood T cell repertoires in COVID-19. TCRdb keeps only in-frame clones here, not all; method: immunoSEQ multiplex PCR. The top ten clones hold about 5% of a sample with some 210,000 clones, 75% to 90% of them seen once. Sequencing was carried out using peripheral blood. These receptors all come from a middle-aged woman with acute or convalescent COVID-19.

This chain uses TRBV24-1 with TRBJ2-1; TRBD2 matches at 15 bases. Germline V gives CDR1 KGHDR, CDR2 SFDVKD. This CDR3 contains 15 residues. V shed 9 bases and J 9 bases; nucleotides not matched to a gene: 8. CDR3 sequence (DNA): TGTGCCACCGGAGGACTAGCGGGGGGGATGGCTGAGCAGTTCTTC. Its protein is CATGGLAGGMAEQFF.

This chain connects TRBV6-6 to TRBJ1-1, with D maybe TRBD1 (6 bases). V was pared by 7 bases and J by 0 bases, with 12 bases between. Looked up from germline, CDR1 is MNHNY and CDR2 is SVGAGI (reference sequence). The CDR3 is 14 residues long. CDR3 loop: CASKYREMNTEAFF. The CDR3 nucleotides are TGTGCCAGCAAATACAGGGAGATGAACACTGAAGCTTTCTTT.

The CDR3 DNA follows: TGTGCCACCAGCAGAGCAGTCGACAGGACGTCTTGGGGGACTGAAGCTTTCTTT. It is translated as CATSRAVDRTSWGTEAFF. The chain links TRBV15 to TRBJ1-1; tentative D call: TRBD1 (6 bases). CDR1 LNHNV and CDR2 YYDKDF come from the germline V gene (reference sequence). CDR3 length: 18 amino acids. Trimming cost V 1 base and J 5 bases, with 23 bases left between them.

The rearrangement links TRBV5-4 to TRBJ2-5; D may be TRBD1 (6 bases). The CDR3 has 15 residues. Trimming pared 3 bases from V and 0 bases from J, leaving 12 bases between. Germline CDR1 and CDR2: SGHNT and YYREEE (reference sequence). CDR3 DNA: TGTGCCAGCAGCTCCAACCAGGGGTACCAAGAGACCCAGTACTTC. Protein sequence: CASSSNQGYQETQYF.

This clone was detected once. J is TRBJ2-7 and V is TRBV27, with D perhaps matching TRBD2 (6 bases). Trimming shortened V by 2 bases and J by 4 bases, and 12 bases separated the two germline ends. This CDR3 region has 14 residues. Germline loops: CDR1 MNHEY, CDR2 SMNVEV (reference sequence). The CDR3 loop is CASSLSGPGYEQYV. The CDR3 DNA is TGTGCCAGCAGTTTAAGCGGGCCGGGGTACGAGCAGTACGTC.

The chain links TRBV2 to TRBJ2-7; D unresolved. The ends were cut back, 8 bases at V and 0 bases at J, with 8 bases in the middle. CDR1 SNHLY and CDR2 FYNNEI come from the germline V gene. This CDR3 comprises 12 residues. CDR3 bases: TGTGCCAGCCGCCTCAGCTCCTACGAGCAGTACGTC. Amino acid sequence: CASRLSSYEQYV.

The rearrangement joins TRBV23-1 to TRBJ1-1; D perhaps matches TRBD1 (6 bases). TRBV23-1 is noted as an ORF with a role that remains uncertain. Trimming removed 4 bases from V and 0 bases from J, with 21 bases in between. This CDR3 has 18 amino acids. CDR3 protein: CASSPQPKQGSMNTEAFF. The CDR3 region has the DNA TGCGCCAGCAGTCCACAGCCGAAACAGGGATCCATGAACACTGAAGCTTTCTTT.

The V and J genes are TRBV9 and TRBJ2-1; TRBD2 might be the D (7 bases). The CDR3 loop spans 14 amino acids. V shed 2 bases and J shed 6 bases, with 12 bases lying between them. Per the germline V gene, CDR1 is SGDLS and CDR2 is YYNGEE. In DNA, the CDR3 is TGTGCCAGCAGCGTCTGGGGAGGGGGCAATGAGCAGTTCTTC. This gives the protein CASSVWGGGNEQFF.

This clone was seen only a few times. The CDR3 sequence: CASSLPPGGVGRNGYTF. The DNA for the CDR3 is TGCGCCAGCAGCTTGCCGCCCGGAGGGGTAGGGCGGAATGGCTACACCTTC. The chain recombines TRBV5-1 with TRBJ1-2; tentatively, D is TRBD1 (5 bases). The length of the CDR3 is 17 residues. In germline, CDR1 is SGHRS, CDR2 YFSETQ. V lost 1 base, J lost 6 bases, and 22 bases lay in between.

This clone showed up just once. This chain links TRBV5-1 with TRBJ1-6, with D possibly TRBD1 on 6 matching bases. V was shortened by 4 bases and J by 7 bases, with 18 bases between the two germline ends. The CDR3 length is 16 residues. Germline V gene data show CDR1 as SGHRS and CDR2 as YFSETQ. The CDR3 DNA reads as TGCGCCAGCAGCCGTGAAGGGGACACCTCAAATTCACCCCTCCACTTT. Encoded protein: CASSREGDTSNSPLHF.

The chain's CDR3 is CASSPSGGEVYGYTF. The CDR3 coding sequence is TGTGCCAGCAGCCCTTCCGGGGGGGAGGTCTATGGCTACACCTTC. The V gene is TRBV9, the J gene TRBJ1-2; possibly TRBD1 for D (5 bases). V was cut by 4 bases and J by 4 bases, with 17 bases left in between. Germline V gene sequence: CDR1 SGDLS, CDR2 YYNGEE. This CDR3 comprises 15 residues.

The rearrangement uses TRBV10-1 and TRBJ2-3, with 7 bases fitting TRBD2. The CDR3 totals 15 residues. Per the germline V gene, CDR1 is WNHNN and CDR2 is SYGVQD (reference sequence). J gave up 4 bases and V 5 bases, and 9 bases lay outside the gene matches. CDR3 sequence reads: CASSPGLGGSDTQYF. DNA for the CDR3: TGCGCCAGCAGTCCCGGACTAGGAGGGTCAGATACGCAGTATTTT.

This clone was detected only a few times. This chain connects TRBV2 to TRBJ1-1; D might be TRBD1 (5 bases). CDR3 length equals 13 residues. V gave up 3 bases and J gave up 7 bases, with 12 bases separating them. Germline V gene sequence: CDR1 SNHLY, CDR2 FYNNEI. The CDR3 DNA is TGTGCCAGCAGTGATCGTGGGGACTTTGAAGCTTTCTTT. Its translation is CASSDRGDFEAFF. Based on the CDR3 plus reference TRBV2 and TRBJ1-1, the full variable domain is EPEVTQTPSHQVTQMGQEVILRCVPISNHLYFYWYRQILGQKVEFLVSFYNNEISEKSEIFDDQFSVERPDGSNFTLKIRSTKLEDSAMYFCASSDRGDFEAFFGQGTRLTVV.

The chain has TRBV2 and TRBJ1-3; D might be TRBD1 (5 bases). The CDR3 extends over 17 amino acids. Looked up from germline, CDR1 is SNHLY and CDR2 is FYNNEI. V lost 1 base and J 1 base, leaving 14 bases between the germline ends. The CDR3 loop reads CASSEDAGRISGNTIYF. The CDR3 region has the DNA TGTGCCAGCAGTGAAGATGCGGGACGGATATCTGGAAACACCATATATTTT.

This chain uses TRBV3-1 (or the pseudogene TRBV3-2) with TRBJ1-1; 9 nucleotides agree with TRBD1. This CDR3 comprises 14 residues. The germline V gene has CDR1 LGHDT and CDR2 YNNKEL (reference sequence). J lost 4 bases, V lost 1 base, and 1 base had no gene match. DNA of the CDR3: TGTGCCAGCAGCCAAGGGGACAGGGCCACTGAAGCTTTCTTT. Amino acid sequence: CASSQGDRATEAFF.